The clone carrying this T cell receptor (beta chain) was picked up many times. Its antigen remains unknown. PCR was performed a second time for about 6 to 12 cycles using a sample-barcoded 5' primer and a J-beta primer mix. Each CDR3 protein gets one entry after TCRdb re-called the 5' RACE reads with MiXCR. The sample holds about 1.5 million distinct CDR3 sequences, about 42% seen once. The study isolated at least 6.5 million PBMCs from each sample. In germline, CDR1 is SGDLS, CDR2 YYNGEE. The CDR3 runs 16 residues. Trimming removed 3 bases from V and 0 bases from J, with 15 bases in between. These data come from a study of blood T cells in healthy people across ages. Whole-study findings and limits: Age brought a roughly linear fall in TCR beta diversity measured per million T cells.

The sequencing sample was made of blood. The clonotype comes from a woman aged 18-29 years in good health. This chain uses TRBV9 with TRBJ1-2; a weak D match, TRBD1 (6 bases). In nucleotides, the CDR3 is TGTGCCAGCAGCGGAGGGGGATTCAACACTAACTATGGCTACACCTTC. The encoded protein is CASSGGGFNTNYGYTF. The full variable domain, rest sourced from reference TRBV9 and TRBJ1-2, is DSGVTQTPKHLITATGQRVTLRCSPRSGDLSVYWYQQSLDQGLQFLIQYYNGEERAKGNILERFSAQQFPDLHSELNLSSLELGDSALYFCASSGGGFNTNYGYTFGSGTRLTVV.